This T cell receptor beta chain was identified in a study of cytomegalovirus exposure and HLA in healthy donors. Germline V gene data show CDR1 as MNHEY and CDR2 as SMNVEV (reference sequence). CDR3 length: 13 residues. In the PCR, 60 Vbeta and 13 Jbeta primers were used. Libraries were prepared by immunoSEQ multiplex PCR; TCRdb keeps only in-frame clonotypes and omits some of them. The sample carries over 90,000 clones, approximately 71% recorded once. As concerns this clone: The junction departs from germline at one end; a sequencing error may be responsible.

J is TRBJ1-3 and V is TRBV27; 9 nucleotides line up with TRBD1. The sequenced sample consisted of PBMCs. The clonotype was recovered from a male donor in good health and CMV-seropositive. CDR3 sequence: CASSFLGDRALRF. CDR3 nucleotides: TGTGCCAGCAGTTTCCTCGGGGACAGGGCCCTACGTTTT.